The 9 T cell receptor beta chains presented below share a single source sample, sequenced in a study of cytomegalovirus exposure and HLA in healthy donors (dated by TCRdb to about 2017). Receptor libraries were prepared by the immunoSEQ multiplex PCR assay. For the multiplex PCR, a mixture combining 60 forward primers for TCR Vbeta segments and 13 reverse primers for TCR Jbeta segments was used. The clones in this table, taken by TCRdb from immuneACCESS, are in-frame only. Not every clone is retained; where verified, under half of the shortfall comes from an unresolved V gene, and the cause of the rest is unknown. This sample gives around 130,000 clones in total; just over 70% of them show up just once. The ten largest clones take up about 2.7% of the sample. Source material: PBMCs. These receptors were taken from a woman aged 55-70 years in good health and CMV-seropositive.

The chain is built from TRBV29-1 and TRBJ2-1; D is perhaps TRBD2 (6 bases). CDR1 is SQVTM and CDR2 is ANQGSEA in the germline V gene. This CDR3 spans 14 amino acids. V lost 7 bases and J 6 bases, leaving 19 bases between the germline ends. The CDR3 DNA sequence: TGCAGCGCTACGTCGACTAGTGGTCCCAATGAGCAGTTCTTC. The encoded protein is CSATSTSGPNEQFF.

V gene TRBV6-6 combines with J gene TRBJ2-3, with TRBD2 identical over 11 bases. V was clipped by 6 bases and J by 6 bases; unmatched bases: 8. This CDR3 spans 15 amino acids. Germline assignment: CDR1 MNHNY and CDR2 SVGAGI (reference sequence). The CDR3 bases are TGTGCCAGCAGACGAGGGACTAGCGGAGGCGATACGCAGTATTTT. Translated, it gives CASRRGTSGGDTQYF.

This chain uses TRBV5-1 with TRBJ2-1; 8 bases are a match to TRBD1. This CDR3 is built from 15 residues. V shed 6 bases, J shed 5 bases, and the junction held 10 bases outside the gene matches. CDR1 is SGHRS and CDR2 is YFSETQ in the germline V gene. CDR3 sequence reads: CASTPSGTGHNEQFF. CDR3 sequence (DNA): TGCGCCAGCACCCCATCGGGGACAGGACACAATGAGCAGTTCTTC.

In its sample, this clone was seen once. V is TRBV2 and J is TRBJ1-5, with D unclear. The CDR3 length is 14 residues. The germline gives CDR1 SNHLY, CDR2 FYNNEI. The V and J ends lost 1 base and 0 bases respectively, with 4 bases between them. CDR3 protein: CASSEGVSNQPQHF. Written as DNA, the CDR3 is TGTGCCAGCAGTGAAGGAGTTAGCAATCAGCCCCAGCATTTT.

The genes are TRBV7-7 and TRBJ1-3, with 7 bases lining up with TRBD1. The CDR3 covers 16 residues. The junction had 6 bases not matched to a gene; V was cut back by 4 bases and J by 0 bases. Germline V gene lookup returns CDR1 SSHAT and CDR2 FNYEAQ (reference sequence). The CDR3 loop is CASSSGTASSGNTIYF. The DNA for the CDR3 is TGTGCCAGCAGCTCGGGGACAGCAAGCTCTGGAAACACCATATATTTT.

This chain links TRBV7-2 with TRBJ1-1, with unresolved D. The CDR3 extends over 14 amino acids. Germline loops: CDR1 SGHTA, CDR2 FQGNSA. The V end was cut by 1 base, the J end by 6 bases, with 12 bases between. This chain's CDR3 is CASSLGSSGAEAFF. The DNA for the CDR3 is TGTGCCAGCAGCTTAGGATCGTCAGGCGCTGAAGCTTTCTTT.

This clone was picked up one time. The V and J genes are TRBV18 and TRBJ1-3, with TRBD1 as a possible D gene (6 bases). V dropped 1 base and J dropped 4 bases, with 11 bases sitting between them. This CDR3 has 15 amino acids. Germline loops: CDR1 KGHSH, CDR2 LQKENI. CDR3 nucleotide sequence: TGTGCCAGCTCACCACGGGCAGGGGAAGGAAACACCATATATTTT. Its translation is CASSPRAGEGNTIYF.

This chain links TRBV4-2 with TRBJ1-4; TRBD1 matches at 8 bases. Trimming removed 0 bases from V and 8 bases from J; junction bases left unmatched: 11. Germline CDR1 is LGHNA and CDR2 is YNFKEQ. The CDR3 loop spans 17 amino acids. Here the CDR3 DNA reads TGTGCCAGCAGCCAAGAAGTGGCAGGGGGCGGTAAGGAAAAACTGTTTTTT. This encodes CASSQEVAGGGKEKLFF.

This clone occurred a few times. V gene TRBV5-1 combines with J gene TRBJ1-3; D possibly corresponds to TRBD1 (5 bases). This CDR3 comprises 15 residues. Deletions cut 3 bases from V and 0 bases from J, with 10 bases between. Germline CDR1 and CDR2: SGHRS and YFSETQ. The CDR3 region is CASSYGGSSGNTIYF. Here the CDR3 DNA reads TGCGCCAGCAGCTACGGGGGGAGCTCTGGAAACACCATATATTTT.